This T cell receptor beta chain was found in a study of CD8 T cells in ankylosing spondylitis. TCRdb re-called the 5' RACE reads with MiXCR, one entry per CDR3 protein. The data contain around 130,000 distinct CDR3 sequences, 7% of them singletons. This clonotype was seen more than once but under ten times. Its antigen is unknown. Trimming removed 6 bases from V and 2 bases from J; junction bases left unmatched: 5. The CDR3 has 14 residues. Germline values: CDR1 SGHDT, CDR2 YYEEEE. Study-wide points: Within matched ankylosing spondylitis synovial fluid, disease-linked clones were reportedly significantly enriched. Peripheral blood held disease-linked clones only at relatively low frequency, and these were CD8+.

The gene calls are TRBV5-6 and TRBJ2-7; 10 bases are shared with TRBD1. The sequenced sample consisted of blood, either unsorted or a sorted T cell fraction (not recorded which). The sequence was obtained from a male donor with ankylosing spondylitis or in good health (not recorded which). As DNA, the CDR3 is TGTGCCAGCACCCCGGGACAGGGGACCTACGAGCAGTACTTC. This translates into CASTPGQGTYEQYF.